This T cell receptor beta chain was captured by sequencing in a study of lymphopenia after photon versus proton radiotherapy. Turning to this clone: The antigen remains undetermined.

CDR3 size: 17 residues. Germline lookup yields CDR1 SGHTA and CDR2 FQGNSA. Trimming pared 1 base from V and 2 bases from J, leaving 17 bases between. Clones were sequenced by immunoSEQ multiplex PCR, and TCRdb holds only the in-frame ones, with some missing. The sample lists approximately 7,300 clones, 85% to 95% occurring once. Study-level findings and limits: Larger post-nadir TCR diversity loss correlated inversely with survival in deceased patients.

This sequence was found in a woman between 45 and 60 years old with cholangiocarcinoma. The chain uses TRBV7-2 and TRBJ2-5, with D perhaps matching TRBD1 (6 bases). The sequencing here drew on peripheral blood, taken from a patient treated with photon-based radiotherapy. The CDR3 bases are TGTGCCAGCAGCTTAGTTGGGTCAGGGGCACTTCAAGAGACCCAGTACTTC. This gives the protein CASSLVGSGALQETQYF. The full variable domain, with the rest looked up from reference TRBV7-2 and TRBJ2-5, is GAGVSQSPSNKVTEKGKDVELRCDPISGHTALYWYRQSLGQGLEFLIYFQGNSAPDKSGLPSDRFSAERTGGSVSTLTIQRTQQEDSAVYLCASSLVGSGALQETQYFGPGTRLLVL.